Listed below are T cell receptor beta chains from one sample, sequenced in a study of cytomegalovirus exposure and HLA in healthy donors. Sequenced by immunoSEQ multiplex PCR; TCRdb stores in-frame clones only, minus some. The sample has around 180,000 clones; 82% are singletons. Sequenced material: PBMCs. The receptor set was obtained from a woman aged 50 to 65 in good health and CMV-seronegative. Both conserved end residues are part of each CDR3. Fields, in order: clone size, V gene, J gene, CDR3 protein. Clone sizes are given selectively: once, few, many, or a class where the clone is expanded.

.	TRBV28	TRBJ1-2	CASSLKGTGQTF
.	TRBV5-4	TRBJ1-4	CASSSRVTNEKLFF
.	TRBV6-6	TRBJ2-5	CASSYSPGETQYF
.	TRBV6-5	TRBJ2-7	CASNDGTDLYEQYF
.	TRBV6-5	TRBJ1-2	CASSIRAPNYGYTF
.	TRBV6-4	TRBJ1-1	CASSRGENTEAFF
.	TRBV6-6	TRBJ1-5	CASSDRESNQPQHF
.	TRBV30	TRBJ1-5	CAWSQQGSYSNQPQHF
.	TRBV27	TRBJ1-1	CASSLTSRDSTEAFF
.	TRBV2	TRBJ2-5	CASNRDTQETQYF
.	TRBV7-2	TRBJ2-5	CASSLAGTNGETQYF
.	TRBV10-3	TRBJ1-5	CAISPDTSYQPQHF
.	TRBV29-1	TRBJ2-1	CSAAGANSYNEQFF
.	TRBV4-1	TRBJ2-7	CASSQATESYEQYF
.	TRBV5-5	TRBJ2-1	CASSLCTRGHEQFF
once	TRBV2	TRBJ1-5	CASNSQGWGNQPQHF
once	TRBV29-1	TRBJ2-1	CSVEDARGHQTYNEQFF
.	TRBV15	TRBJ2-7	CATSGGLALLSYEQYF
.	TRBV5-6	TRBJ2-2	CASSLTVWLAGNTGELFF
.	TRBV11-2	TRBJ1-1	CASSPPTGDNTEAFF
.	TRBV19	TRBJ1-2	CASSIDSTVGRGYTF
.	TRBV28	TRBJ1-2	CASRPGQGGYTF
.	TRBV7-9	TRBJ2-3	CASIEREVMDTQYF
.	TRBV11-3	TRBJ2-1	CASSLGDSSYNEQFF
.	TRBV10-3	TRBJ2-7	CAISESPSYEQYF
once	TRBV4-1	TRBJ2-7	CASRKESGIKGYEQYF
few	TRBV30	TRBJ2-2	CAWNRGRNTGELFF